The 11 T cell receptor beta chains below come from one sample, sequenced in a study of Ad26.COV2.S vaccination and SARS-CoV-2 variants. Here immunoSEQ multiplex PCR was the method, and the copy in TCRdb shows in-frame clones only, minus some. The sample records 180,000 or so clones, around 90% being singletons. This sample comprised peripheral blood, obtained after recovery from COVID-19. These TCRs come from a human donor who had recovered from COVID-19.

The chain carries TRBV18 and TRBJ1-4; D is perhaps TRBD1 (6 bases). Germline-derived CDR1 and CDR2 are KGHSH and LQKENI. This CDR3 is built from 14 residues. Trimming pared 3 bases from V and 5 bases from J, leaving 10 bases between. The CDR3 here is CASSPGGGNEKLFF. The DNA of the CDR3 is TGTGCCAGCTCACCGGGGGGCGGAAATGAAAAACTGTTTTTT.

This clone was found once. The rearrangement links TRBV5-1 to TRBJ2-2; TRBD2 is a possible D gene (5 bases). The CDR3 runs 14 residues. The germline gives CDR1 SGHRS, CDR2 YFSETQ. Trimming removed 4 bases from V and 9 bases from J, with 16 bases in between. CDR3 amino acids: CASSRLRSERELFF. Here the CDR3 DNA reads TGCGCCAGCAGCCGCCTCCGTAGCGAGAGGGAGCTGTTTTTT. Full variable domain (outside the CDR3, taken from reference TRBV5-1 and TRBJ2-2): KAGVTQTPRYLIKTRGQQVTLSCSPISGHRSVSWYQQTPGQGLQFLFEYFSETQRNKGNFPGRFSGRQFSNSRSEMNVSTLELGDSALYLCASSRLRSERELFFGEGSRLTVL.

The chain combines TRBV6-6 with TRBJ2-7; D is undetermined. From germline, CDR1 is MNHNY and CDR2 SVGAGI (reference sequence). Between the trimmed V and J ends, which lost 2 bases and 2 bases, there was a span of 7 bases. The CDR3 length is 13 residues. For the CDR3, the DNA is TGTGCCAGCAGTTACGGCGCAACCTACGAGCAGTACTTC. Its translation is CASSYGATYEQYF.

This clone was detected once. This chain joins TRBV9 and TRBJ2-1; TRBD1 might be the D (6 bases). V lost 4 bases, J lost 9 bases, and 17 bases lay in between. Per the germline V gene, CDR1 is SGDLS and CDR2 is YYNGEE. CDR3 length equals 14 residues. The CDR3 region has the DNA TGTGCCAGCAGCCCCAAAGGGGGTGACGGTGAGCAGTTCTTC. Residues: CASSPKGGDGEQFF.

This clone appeared a single time. The chain carries TRBV5-4 and TRBJ1-1; no definite D call. CDR1 is SGHNT and CDR2 is YYREEE in the germline V gene (reference sequence). This CDR3 contains 15 residues. V was pared by 1 base and J by 1 base, with 11 bases between. The CDR3 sequence is CASSLYSQRNTEAFF. DNA for the CDR3: TGTGCCAGCAGCTTGTATTCCCAGCGGAACACTGAAGCTTTCTTT.

The chain joins TRBV10-3 to TRBJ1-5, with no clear D. V was shortened by 10 bases and J by 0 bases, with 16 bases between the two germline ends. The CDR3 contains 15 residues. Germline V lookup: CDR1 ENHRY, CDR2 SYGVKD. This CDR3 is CATNLDGYSNQPQHF. DNA of the CDR3: TGTGCCACGAACCTTGACGGTTATAGCAATCAGCCCCAGCATTTT.

V and J are TRBV6-6 and TRBJ1-1; D unclear. V was cut by 5 bases and J by 3 bases, with 10 bases left in between. The CDR3 length is 13 residues. Germline lookup yields CDR1 MNHNY and CDR2 SVGAGI (reference sequence). The CDR3 sequence: CASSLDTYTEAFF. The DNA of the CDR3 is TGTGCCAGCAGTCTTGACACCTACACTGAAGCTTTCTTT.

The chain couples TRBV7-9 to TRBJ2-7; D is possibly TRBD1 (6 bases). The CDR3 spans 16 residues. V was cut by 4 bases and J by 5 bases, with 21 bases left in between. Germline assignment: CDR1 SEHNR and CDR2 FQNEAQ (reference sequence). Here the CDR3 DNA reads TGTGCCAGCAGCTCCACCGCGGACAGCCACTGGGACGAGCAGTACTTC. Amino acids: CASSSTADSHWDEQYF. The full variable domain, completed using reference TRBV7-9 and TRBJ2-7, is DTGVSQNPRHKITKRGQNVTFRCDPISEHNRLYWYRQTLGQGPEFLTYFQNEAQLEKSRLLSDRFSAERPKGSFSTLEIQRTEQGDSAMYLCASSSTADSHWDEQYFGPGTRLTVT.

The chain links TRBV7-9 to TRBJ2-7; D is unclear. The CDR3 totals 11 residues. Germline assignment: CDR1 SEHNR and CDR2 FQNEAQ (reference sequence). V was shortened by 5 bases and J by 6 bases, with 8 bases between the two germline ends. The CDR3 sequence: CASSPGVEQYF. The CDR3 DNA sequence: TGTGCCAGCAGCCCTGGGGTCGAGCAGTACTTC.

This chain joins TRBV11-1 and TRBJ2-1; 12 bases map to TRBD2. This CDR3 is 16 amino acids long. Germline V gene sequence: CDR1 SGHAT, CDR2 FQDESV (reference sequence). Losses at the gene ends were 5 bases for V and 4 bases for J; bases not matched to a gene: 6. This CDR3 is CASSALAGGPYNEQFF. CDR3 coding DNA: TGTGCCAGCAGCGCTCTAGCGGGAGGGCCGTACAATGAGCAGTTCTTC.

V usage is TRBV10-3 and J usage is TRBJ2-3, with 8 bases identical to TRBD2. Germline trimming cut 6 bases from V and 2 bases from J; bases unmatched to any gene: 4. The CDR3 is made up of 14 amino acids. Germline CDR1 ENHRY, CDR2 SYGVKD. This chain's CDR3 is CAISGGGHTDTQYF. CDR3 coding DNA: TGTGCCATCAGCGGGGGGGGTCACACAGATACGCAGTATTTT.